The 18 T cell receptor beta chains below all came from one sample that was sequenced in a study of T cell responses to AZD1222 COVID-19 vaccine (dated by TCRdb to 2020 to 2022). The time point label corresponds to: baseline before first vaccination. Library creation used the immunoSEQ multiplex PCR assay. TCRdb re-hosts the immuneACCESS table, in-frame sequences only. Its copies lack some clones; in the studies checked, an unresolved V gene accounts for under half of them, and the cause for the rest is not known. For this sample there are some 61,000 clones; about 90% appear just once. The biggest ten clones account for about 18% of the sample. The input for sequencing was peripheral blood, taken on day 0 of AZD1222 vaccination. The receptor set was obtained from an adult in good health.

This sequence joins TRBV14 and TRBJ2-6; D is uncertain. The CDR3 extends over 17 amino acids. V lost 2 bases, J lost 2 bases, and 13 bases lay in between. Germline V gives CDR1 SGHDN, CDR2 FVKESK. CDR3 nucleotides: TGTGCCAGCAGCCAACCGTCCTCTTGGGCTGGGGCCAACGTCCTGACTTTC. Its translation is CASSQPSSWAGANVLTF. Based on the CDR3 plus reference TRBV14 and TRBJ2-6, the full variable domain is EAGVTQFPSHSVIEKGQTVTLRCDPISGHDNLYWYRRVMGKEIKFLLHFVKESKQDESGMPNNRFLAERTGGTYSTLKVQPAELEDSGVYFCASSQPSSWAGANVLTFGAGSRLTVL.

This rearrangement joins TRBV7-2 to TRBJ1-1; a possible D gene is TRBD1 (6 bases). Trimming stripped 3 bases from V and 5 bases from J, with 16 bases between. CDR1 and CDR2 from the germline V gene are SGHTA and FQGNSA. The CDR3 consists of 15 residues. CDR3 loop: CASSFNPGAGTEAFF. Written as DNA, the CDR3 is TGTGCCAGCAGCTTCAATCCGGGGGCAGGGACTGAAGCTTTCTTT.

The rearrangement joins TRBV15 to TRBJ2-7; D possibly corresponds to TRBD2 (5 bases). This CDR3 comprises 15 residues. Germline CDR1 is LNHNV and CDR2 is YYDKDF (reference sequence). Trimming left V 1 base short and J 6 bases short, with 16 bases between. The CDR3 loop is CATSRGGSNSPEQYF. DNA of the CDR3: TGTGCCACCAGCAGAGGAGGGTCCAATAGCCCCGAGCAGTACTTC.

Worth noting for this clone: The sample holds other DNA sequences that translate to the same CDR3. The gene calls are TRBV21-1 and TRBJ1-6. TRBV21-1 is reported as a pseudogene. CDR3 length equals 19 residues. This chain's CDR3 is CASSNGLGTPSSYNSPLHF. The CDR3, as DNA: TGTGCCAGCAGCAACGGGTTGGGGACTCCAAGCTCCTATAATTCACCCCTCCACTTT.

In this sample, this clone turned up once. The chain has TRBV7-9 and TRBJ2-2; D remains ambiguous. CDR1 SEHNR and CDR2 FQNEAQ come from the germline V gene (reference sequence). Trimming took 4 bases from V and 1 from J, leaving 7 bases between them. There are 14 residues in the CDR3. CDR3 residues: CASSWPGNTGELFF. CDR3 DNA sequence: TGTGCCAGCAGCTGGCCCGGGAACACCGGGGAGCTGTTTTTT.

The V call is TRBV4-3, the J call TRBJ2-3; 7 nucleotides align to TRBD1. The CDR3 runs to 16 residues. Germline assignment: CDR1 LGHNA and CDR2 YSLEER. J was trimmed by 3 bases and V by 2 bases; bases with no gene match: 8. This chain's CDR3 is CASSQRTGTATDTQYF. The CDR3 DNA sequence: TGCGCCAGCAGCCAACGTACCGGGACAGCAACAGATACGCAGTATTTT.

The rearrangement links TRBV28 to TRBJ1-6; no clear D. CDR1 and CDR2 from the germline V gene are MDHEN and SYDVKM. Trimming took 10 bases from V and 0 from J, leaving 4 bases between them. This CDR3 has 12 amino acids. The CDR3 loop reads CATSSYNSPLHF. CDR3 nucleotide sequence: TGTGCCACGAGCTCCTATAATTCACCCCTCCACTTT.

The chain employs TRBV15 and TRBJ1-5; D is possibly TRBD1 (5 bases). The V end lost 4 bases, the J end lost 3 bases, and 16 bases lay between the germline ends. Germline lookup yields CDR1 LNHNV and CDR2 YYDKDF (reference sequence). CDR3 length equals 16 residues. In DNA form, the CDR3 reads TGTGCCACCAGCACCTACAATGGGGGTAACAATCAGCCCCAGCATTTT. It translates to CATSTYNGGNNQPQHF.

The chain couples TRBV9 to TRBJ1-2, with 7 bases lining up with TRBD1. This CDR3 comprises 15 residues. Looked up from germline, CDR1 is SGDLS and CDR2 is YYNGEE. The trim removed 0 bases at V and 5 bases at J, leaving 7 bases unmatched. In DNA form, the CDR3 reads TGTGCCAGCAGCGTAGAGGGGACAGCTTCTTATGGCTACACCTTC. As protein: CASSVEGTASYGYTF. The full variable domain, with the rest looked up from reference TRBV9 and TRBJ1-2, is DSGVTQTPKHLITATGQRVTLRCSPRSGDLSVYWYQQSLDQGLQFLIQYYNGEERAKGNILERFSAQQFPDLHSELNLSSLELGDSALYFCASSVEGTASYGYTFGSGTRLTVV.

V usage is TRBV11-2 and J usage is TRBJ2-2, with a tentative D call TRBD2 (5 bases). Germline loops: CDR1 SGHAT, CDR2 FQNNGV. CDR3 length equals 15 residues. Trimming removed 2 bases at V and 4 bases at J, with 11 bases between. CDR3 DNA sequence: TGTGCCAGCAGCTTAAGGCTAGCAAGCACCGGGGAGCTGTTTTTT. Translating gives CASSLRLASTGELFF. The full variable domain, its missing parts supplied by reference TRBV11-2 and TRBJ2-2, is EAGVAQSPRYKIIEKRQSVAFWCNPISGHATLYWYQQILGQGPKLLIQFQNNGVVDDSQLPKDRFSAERLKGVDSTLKIQPAKLEDSAVYLCASSLRLASTGELFFGEGSRLTVL.

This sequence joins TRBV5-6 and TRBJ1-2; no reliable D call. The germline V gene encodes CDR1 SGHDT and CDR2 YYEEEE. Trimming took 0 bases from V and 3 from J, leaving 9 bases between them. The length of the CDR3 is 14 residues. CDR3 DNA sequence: TGTGCCAGCAGCTTGGCCGGCAGCCACTATGGCTACACCTTC. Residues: CASSLAGSHYGYTF.

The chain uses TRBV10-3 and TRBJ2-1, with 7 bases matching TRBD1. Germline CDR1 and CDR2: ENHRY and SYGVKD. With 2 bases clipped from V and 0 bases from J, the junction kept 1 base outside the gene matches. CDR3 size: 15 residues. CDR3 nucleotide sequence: TGTGCCATCAGTGAGAGGGGGCTCTCCTACAATGAGCAGTTCTTC. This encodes CAISERGLSYNEQFF.

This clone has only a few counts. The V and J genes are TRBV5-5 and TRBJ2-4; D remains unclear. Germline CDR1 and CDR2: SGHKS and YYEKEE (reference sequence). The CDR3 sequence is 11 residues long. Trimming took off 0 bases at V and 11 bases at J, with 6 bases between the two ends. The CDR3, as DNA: TGTGCCAGCAGCTTGGGGCGGCTTCAGTACTTC. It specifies CASSLGRLQYF.

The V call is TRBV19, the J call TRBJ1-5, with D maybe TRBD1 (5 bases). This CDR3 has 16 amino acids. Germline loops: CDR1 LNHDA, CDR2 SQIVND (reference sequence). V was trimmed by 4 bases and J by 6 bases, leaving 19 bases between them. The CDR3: CASSNAGRGDGQPQHF. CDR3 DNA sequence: TGTGCCAGTAGTAATGCAGGTCGGGGGGACGGTCAGCCCCAGCATTTT.

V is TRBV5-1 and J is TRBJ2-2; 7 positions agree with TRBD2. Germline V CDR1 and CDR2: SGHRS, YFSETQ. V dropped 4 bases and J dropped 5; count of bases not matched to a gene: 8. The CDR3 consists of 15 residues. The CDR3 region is CASSAQGGKTGELFF. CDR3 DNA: TGCGCCAGCAGCGCCCAGGGAGGGAAGACCGGGGAGCTGTTTTTT.

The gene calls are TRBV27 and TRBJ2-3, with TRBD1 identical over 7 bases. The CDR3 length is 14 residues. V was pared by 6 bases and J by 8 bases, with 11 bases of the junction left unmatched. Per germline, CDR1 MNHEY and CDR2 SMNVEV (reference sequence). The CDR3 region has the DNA TGTGCCAGCAGAGCAGGGGGTGGGTTGGGTACGCAGTATTTT. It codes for CASRAGGGLGTQYF.

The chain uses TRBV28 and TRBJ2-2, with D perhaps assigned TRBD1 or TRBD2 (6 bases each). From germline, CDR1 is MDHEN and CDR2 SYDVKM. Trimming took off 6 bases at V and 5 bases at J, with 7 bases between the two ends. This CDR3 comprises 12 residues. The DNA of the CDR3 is TGTGCCAGCAGAGGGGGGACCGGGGAGCTGTTTTTT. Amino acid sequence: CASRGGTGELFF.

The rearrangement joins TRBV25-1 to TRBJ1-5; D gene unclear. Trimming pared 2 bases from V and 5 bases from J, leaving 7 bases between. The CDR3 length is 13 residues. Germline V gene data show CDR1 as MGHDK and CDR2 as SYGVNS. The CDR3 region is CASSEGDHQPQHF. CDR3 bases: TGTGCCAGCAGTGAAGGGGATCATCAGCCCCAGCATTTT.